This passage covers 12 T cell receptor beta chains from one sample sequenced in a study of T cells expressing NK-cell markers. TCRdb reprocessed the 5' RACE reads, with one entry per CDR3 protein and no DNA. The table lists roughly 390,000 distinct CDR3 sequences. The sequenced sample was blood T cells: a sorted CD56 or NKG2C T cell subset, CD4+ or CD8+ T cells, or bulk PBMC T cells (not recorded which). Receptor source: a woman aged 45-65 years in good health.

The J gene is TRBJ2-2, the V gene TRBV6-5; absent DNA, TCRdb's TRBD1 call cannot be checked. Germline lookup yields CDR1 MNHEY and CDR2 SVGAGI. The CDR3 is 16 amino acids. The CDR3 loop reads CASSSNRGSGTGELFF.

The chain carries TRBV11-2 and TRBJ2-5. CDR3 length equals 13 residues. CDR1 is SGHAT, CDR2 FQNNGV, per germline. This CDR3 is CASRRTYGETQYF.

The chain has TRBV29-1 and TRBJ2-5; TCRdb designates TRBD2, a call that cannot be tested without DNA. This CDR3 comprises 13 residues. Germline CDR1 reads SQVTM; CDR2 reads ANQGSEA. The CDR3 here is CSAWGALLQSQYF.

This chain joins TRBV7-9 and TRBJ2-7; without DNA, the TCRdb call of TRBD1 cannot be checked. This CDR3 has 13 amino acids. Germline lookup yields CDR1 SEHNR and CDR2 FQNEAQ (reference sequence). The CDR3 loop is CASRGALTYEQYF.

CDR3: CASSPDRGRGYTF. This chain uses TRBV11-3 with TRBJ1-2; TCRdb names TRBD1, which stays unverified in the absence of DNA. Germline CDR1 SGHNT, CDR2 YENEEA. The CDR3 has 13 residues.

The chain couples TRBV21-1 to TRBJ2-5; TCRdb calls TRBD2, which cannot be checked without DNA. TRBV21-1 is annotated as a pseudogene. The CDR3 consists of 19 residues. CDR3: CASSNSNLAGGQKKETQYF.

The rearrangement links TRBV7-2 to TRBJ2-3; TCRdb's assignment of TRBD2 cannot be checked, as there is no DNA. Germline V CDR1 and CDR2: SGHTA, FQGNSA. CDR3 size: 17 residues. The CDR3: CASSARLAGRSTDTQYF.

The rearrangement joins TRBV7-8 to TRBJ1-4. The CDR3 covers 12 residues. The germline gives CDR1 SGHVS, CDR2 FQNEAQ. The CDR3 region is CASSRTREKLFF.

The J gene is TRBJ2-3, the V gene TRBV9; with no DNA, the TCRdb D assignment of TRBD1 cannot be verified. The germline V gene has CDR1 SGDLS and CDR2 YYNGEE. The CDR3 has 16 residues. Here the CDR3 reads CASSVAAGASTDTQYF.

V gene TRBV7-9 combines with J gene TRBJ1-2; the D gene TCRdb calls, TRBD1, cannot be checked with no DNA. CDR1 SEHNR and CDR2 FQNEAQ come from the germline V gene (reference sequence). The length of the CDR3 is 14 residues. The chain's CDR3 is CASSFVGDGGGYTF.

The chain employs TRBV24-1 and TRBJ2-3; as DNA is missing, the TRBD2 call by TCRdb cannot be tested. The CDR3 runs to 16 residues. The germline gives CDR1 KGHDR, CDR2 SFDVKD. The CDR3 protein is CATSDRSREGTDTQYF.

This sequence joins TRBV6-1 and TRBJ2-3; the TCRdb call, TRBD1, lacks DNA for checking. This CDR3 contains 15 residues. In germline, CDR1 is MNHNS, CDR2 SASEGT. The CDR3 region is CASSPGTDSTDTQYF.